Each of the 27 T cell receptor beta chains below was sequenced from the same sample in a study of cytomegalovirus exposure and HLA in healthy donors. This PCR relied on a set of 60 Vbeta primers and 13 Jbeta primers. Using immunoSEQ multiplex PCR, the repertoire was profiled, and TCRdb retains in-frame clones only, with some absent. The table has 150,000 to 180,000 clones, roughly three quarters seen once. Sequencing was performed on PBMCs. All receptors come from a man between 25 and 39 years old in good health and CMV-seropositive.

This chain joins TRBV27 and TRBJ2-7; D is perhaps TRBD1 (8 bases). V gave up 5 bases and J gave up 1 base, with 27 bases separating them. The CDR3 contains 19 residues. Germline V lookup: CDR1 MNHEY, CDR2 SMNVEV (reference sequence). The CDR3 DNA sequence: TGTGCCAGCAGTCCCTCGGACAGGGACTACCGACTTGGATCCTACGAGCAGTACTTC. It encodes CASSPSDRDYRLGSYEQYF.

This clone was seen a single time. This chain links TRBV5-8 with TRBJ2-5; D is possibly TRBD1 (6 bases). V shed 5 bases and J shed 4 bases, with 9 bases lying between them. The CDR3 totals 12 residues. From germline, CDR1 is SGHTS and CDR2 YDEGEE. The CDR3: CASRDRRETQYF. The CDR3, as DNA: TGTGCCAGCAGAGACAGGCGAGAGACCCAGTACTTC. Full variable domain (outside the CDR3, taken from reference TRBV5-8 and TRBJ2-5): EAGVTQSPTHLIKTRGQQATLRCSPISGHTSVYWYQQALGLGLQFLLWYDEGEERNRGNFPPRFSGRQFPNYSSELNVNALELEDSALYLCASRDRRETQYFGPGTRLLVL.

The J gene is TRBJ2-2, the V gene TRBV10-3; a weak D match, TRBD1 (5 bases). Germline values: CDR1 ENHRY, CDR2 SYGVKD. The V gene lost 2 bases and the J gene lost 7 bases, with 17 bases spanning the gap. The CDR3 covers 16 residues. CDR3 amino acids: CAISERQGGRNGELFF. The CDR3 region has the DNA TGTGCCATCAGTGAGAGGCAGGGTGGTCGTAACGGGGAGCTGTTTTTT.

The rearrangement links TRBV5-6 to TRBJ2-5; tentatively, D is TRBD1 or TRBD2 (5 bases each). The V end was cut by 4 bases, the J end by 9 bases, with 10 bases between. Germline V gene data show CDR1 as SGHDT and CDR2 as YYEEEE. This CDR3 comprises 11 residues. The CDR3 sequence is CASSLGRAQYF. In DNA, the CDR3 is TGTGCCAGCAGCCTGGGACGGGCCCAGTACTTC.

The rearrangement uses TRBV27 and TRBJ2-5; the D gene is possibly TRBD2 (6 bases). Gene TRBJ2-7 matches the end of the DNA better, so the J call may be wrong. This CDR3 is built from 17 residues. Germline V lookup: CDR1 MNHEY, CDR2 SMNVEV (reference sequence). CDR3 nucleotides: TGTGCCAGCAGTTTTCTAGGTCCGCGGGGCGGAGAGGGCGAGCAGTACTTC. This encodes CASSFLGPRGGEGEQYF.

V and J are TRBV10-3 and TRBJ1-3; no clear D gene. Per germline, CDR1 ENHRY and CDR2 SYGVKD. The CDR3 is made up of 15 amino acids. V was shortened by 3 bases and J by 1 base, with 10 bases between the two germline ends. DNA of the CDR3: TGTGCCATCAGTGAACGGGAGATGTCTGGAAACACCATATATTTT. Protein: CAISEREMSGNTIYF.

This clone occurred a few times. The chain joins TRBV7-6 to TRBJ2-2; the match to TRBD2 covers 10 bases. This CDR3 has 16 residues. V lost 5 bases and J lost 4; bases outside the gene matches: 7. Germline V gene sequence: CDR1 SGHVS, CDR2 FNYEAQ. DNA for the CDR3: TGTGCCAGCAGCATTTCTAGCGGGAGTGCCACCGGGGAGCTGTTTTTT. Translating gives CASSISSGSATGELFF.

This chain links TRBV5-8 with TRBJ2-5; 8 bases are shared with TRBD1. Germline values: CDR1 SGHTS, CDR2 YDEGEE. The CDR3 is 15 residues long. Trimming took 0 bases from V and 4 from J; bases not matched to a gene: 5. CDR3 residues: CASSLGQGIGETQYF. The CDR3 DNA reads TGTGCCAGCAGCTTGGGACAGGGGATCGGAGAGACCCAGTACTTC.

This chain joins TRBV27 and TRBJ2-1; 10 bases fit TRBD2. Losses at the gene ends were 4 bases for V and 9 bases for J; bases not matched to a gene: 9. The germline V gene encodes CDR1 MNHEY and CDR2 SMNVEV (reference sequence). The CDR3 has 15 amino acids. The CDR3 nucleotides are TGTGCCAGCAGTTCCCCTAGCGGGAGTTCGGTTGAGCAGTTCTTC. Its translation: CASSSPSGSSVEQFF.

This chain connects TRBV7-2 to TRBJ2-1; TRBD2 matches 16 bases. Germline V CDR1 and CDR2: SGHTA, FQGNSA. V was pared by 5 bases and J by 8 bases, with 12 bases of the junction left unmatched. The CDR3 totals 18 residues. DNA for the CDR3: TGTGCCAGCAGCCCGAGGGGGACTAGCGGGAGGGCCGGGTATGAGCAGTTCTTC. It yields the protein CASSPRGTSGRAGYEQFF.

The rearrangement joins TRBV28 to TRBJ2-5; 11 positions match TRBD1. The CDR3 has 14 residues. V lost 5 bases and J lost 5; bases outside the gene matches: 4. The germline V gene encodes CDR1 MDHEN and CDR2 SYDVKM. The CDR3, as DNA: TGTGCCAGCAGTGGACAGGGGGCGAGGGAGACCCAGTACTTC. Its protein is CASSGQGARETQYF.

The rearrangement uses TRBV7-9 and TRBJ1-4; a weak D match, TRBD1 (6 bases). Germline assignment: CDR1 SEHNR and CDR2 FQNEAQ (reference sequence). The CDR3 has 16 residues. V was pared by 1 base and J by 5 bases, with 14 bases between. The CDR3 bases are TGTGCCAGCAGCTTAGTACCCGGCAGGGGAAATGAAAAACTGTTTTTT. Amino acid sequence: CASSLVPGRGNEKLFF.

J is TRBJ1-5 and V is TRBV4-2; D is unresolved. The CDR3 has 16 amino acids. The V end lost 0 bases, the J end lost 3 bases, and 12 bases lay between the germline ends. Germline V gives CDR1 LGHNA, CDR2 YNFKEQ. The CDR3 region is CASSQDFEESNQPQHF. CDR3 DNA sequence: TGTGCCAGCAGCCAAGATTTCGAGGAGTCCAATCAGCCCCAGCATTTT.

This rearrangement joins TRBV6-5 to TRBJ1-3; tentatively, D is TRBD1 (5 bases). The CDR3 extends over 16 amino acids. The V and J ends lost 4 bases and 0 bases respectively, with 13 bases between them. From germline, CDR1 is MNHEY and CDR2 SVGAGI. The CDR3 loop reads CASSSTTGFSGNTIYF. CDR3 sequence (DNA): TGTGCCAGCAGTTCGACCACAGGATTCTCTGGAAACACCATATATTTT.

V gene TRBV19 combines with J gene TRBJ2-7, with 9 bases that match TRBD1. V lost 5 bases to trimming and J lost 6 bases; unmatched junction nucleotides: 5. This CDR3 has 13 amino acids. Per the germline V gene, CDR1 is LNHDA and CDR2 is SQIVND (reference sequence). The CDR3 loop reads CASSRGQGGEQYF. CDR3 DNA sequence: TGTGCCAGTAGTCGGGGACAGGGTGGCGAGCAGTACTTC.

The chain's CDR3 is CASSPVDRANEQFF. Written as DNA, the CDR3 is TGTGCCAGCAGTCCCGTGGACAGGGCGAATGAGCAGTTCTTC. The rearrangement joins TRBV28 to TRBJ2-1; 8 positions agree with TRBD1. V lost 5 bases and J lost 7; bases outside the gene matches: 7. There are 14 residues in the CDR3. Germline V gene sequence: CDR1 MDHEN, CDR2 SYDVKM. Looking up the rest from reference TRBV28 and TRBJ2-1 gives the full variable domain: DVKVTQSSRYLVKRTGEKVFLECVQDMDHENMFWYRQDPGLGLRLIYFSYDVKMKEKGDIPEGYSVSREKKERFSLILESASTNQTSMYLCASSPVDRANEQFFGPGTRLTVL.

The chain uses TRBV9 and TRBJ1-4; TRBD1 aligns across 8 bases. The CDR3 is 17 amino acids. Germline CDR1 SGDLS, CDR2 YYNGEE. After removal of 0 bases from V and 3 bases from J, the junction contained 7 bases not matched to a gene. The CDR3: CASSVGQGARANEKLFF. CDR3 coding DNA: TGTGCCAGCAGCGTAGGTCAGGGGGCTAGGGCTAATGAAAAACTGTTTTTT.

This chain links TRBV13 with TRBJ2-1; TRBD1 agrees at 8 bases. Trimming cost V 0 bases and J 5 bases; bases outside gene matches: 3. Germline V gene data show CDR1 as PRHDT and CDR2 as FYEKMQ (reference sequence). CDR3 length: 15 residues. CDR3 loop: CASSLGRTGHNEQFF. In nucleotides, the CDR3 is TGTGCCAGCAGCTTAGGGAGGACAGGGCACAATGAGCAGTTCTTC.

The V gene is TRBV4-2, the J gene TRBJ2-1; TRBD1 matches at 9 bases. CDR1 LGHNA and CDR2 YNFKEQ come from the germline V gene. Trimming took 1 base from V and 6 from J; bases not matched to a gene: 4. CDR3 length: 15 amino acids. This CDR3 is CASSQGTGDPNEQFF. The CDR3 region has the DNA TGTGCCAGCAGCCAAGGGACAGGGGATCCCAATGAGCAGTTCTTC.

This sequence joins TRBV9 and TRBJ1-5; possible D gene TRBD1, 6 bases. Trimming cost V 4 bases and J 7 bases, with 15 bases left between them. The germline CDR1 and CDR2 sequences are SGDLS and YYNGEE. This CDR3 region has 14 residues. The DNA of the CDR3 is TGTGCCAGCAGCCAAGGGGGGGAATGGCAGCCCCAGCATTTT. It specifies CASSQGGEWQPQHF.

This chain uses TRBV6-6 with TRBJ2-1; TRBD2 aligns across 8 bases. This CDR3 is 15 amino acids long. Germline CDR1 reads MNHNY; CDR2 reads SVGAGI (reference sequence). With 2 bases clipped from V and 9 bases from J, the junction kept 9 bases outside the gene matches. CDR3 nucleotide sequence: TGTGCCAGCAGTTACGACCGCGGGAGGAATACTGAGCAGTTCTTC. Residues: CASSYDRGRNTEQFF.

CDR3 sequence: CASSLGQIYGYTF. The CDR3 DNA is TGTGCCAGCAGCTTAGGGCAGATCTATGGCTACACCTTC. V usage is TRBV7-9 and J usage is TRBJ1-2; D ambiguous. V lost 1 base, J lost 4 bases, and 7 bases lay in between. The CDR3 has 13 residues. Germline loops: CDR1 SEHNR, CDR2 FQNEAQ (reference sequence).

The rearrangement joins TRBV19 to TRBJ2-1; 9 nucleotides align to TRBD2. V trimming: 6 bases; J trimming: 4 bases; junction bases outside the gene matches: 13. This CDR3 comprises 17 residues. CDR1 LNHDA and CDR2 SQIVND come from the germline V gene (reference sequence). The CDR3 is CASRTQAGGNPYNEQFF. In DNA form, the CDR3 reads TGTGCCAGTAGAACCCAAGCGGGAGGAAACCCTTACAATGAGCAGTTCTTC.

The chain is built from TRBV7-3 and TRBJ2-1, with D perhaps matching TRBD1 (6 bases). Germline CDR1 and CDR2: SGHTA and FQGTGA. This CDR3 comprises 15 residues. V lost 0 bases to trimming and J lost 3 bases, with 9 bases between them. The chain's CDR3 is CASSLTGAVYNEQFF. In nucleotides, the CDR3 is TGTGCCAGCAGCTTAACGGGGGCCGTCTACAATGAGCAGTTCTTC.

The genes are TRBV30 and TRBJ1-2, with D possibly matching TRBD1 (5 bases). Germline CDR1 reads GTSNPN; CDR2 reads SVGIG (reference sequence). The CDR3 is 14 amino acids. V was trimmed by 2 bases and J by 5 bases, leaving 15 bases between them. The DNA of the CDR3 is TGTGCCTGGAGTCCAGATAATAGGGGTTATGGCTACACCTTC. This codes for CAWSPDNRGYGYTF.

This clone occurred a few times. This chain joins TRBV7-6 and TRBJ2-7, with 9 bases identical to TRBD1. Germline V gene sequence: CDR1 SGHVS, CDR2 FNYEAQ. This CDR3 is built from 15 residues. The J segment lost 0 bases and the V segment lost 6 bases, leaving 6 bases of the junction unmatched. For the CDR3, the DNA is TGTGCCAGCAGTCCAGGGACAGGGCCCTCCTACGAGCAGTACTTC. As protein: CASSPGTGPSYEQYF.

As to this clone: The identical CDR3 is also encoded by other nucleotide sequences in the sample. This chain's CDR3 is CASSSNYEQYF. CDR3 sequence (DNA): TGTGCCAGCAGCTCCAACTACGAGCAGTACTTC. V and J are TRBV5-6 and TRBJ2-7; no definite D call. From germline, CDR1 is SGHDT and CDR2 YYEEEE. With 3 bases removed from V and 3 bases from J, the gap between germline ends came to 4 bases. CDR3 size: 11 residues.